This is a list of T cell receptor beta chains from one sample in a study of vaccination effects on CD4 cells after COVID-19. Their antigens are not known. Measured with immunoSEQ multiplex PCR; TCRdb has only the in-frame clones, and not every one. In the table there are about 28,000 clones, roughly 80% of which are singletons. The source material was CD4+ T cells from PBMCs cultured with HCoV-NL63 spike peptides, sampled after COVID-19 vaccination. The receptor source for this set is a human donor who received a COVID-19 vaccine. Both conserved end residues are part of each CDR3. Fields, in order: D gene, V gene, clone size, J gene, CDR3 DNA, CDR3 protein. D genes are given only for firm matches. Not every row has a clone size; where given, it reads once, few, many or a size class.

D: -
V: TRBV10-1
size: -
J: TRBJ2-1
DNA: TGCGCCAGCAGAGACGACGGTCGGAGTGAGCAGTTCTTC
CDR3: CASRDDGRSEQFF

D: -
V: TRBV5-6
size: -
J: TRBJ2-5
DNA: TGTGCCAGCAGCTTGACGGGTGTAGACGAGACCCAGTACTTC
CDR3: CASSLTGVDETQYF

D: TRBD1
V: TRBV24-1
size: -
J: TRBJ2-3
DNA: TGTGCCACCAGTGATTTGGGGACAGGGGGAGATACGCAGTATTTT
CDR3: CATSDLGTGGDTQYF

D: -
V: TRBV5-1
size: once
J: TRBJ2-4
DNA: TGCGCCAGCAGCTTGGAACAGGCCGTAGCCAAAAACATTCAGTACTTC
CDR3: CASSLEQAVAKNIQYF

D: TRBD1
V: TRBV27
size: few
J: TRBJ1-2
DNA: TGTGCCAGCAGTACACTGACAGGGGGCGGCTACACCTTC
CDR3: CASSTLTGGGYTF

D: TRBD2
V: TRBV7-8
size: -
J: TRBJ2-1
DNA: TGTGCCAGCAGCACGATGAGCGGGATCAGGTACAATGAGCAGTTCTTC
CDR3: CASSTMSGIRYNEQFF

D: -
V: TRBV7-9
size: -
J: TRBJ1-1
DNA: TGTGCCAGCAGCTTGGGGCAGGGGCCTCTTTCGGGAGCTTTCTTT
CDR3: CASSLGQGPLSGAFF

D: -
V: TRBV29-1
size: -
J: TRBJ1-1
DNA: TGCAGCGTTGAATTCAGGGAAAACACTGAAGCTTTCTTT
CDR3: CSVEFRENTEAFF

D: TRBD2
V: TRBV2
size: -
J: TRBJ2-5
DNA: TGTGCCAGCGGGGGACTAGCGGGACTAGAGACCCAGTACTTC
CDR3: CASGGLAGLETQYF

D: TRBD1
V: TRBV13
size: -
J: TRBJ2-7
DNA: TGTGCCAGCAGCTTAGTGGGGACAGGGTTACACGAGCAGTACTTC
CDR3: CASSLVGTGLHEQYF

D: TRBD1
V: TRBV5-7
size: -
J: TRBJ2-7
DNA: TGTGCCAGCAGCTTTTGTTATTTGACAGGGGAGGCTTGTTGGAAGTACTTC
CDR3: CASSFCYLTGEACWKYF

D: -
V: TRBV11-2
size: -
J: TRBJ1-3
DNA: TGTGCCAGCAGCTCCAGGACAGTTTCCTCTGGAAACACCATATATTTT
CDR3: CASSSRTVSSGNTIYF